This T cell receptor (beta chain) was found in a study of T-cell reconstitution after alpha-beta-depleted transplantation in children. This clonotype was observed a few times. Unique molecular identifiers were incorporated into the prepared TCRbeta library. TCRdb independently ran MiXCR on the PCR reads; one entry per CDR3 protein. The repertoire holds hundreds of thousands of distinct CDR3 sequences, with approximately 15% as singletons. Trimming stripped 2 bases from V and 0 bases from J, with 7 bases between. Germline assignment: CDR1 SEHNR and CDR2 FQNEAQ (reference sequence). The CDR3 contains 14 residues.

The chain couples TRBV7-9 to TRBJ2-5; the D gene is possibly TRBD1 (5 bases). This TCR was recovered from a male patient younger than 18 who had a stem cell transplant for acute lymphoblastic leukemia, so the T cells may come from the graft donor. Specimen: PBMCs, mostly from graft donor cells, collected 360 days after TCRalphabeta/CD19-depleted stem cell transplant. The CDR3 DNA follows: TGTGCCAGCAGCTTAAGACAGTACCAAGAGACCCAGTACTTC. It yields the protein CASSLRQYQETQYF.